These 30 T cell receptor beta chains originate from one sample sequenced in a study of blood T cell repertoires in COVID-19. This table comes from immunoSEQ multiplex PCR, and its TCRdb copy is limited to in-frame clones, with some not included. The table lists about 17,000 clones, 81% of them singletons. The sample was peripheral blood. These receptors originate from a man aged 55 to 70 with acute or convalescent COVID-19.

This clone appeared a single time. The V call is TRBV4-2, the J call TRBJ2-3; 13 positions match TRBD2. Germline lookup yields CDR1 LGHNA and CDR2 YNFKEQ. The CDR3 is 14 residues long. Unmatched junction bases numbered 0, after V lost 3 bases and J lost 6 bases. The CDR3 DNA follows: TGTGCCAGCAGCCAGACTAGCGGGGGGGATACGCAGTATTTT. Its protein is CASSQTSGGDTQYF.

This sequence joins TRBV18 and TRBJ1-6; the match to TRBD1 covers 7 bases. Trimming removed 2 bases from V and 10 bases from J; junction bases left unmatched: 14. Germline assignment: CDR1 KGHSH and CDR2 LQKENI. The CDR3 totals 17 residues. CDR3 region: CASSPNPLTGSGSPLHF. CDR3 in DNA: TGTGCCAGCTCACCAAACCCCTTGACAGGGTCGGGGTCACCCCTCCACTTT.

The chain recombines TRBV6-4 with TRBJ2-3, with D perhaps TRBD2 (6 bases). Trimming left V 2 bases short and J 8 bases short, with 11 bases between. Per germline, CDR1 MRHNA and CDR2 SNTAGT. The CDR3 sequence is 13 residues long. The chain's CDR3 is CASSDGRRGTQYF. CDR3 DNA sequence: TGTGCCAGCAGTGACGGAAGGCGGGGTACGCAGTATTTT.

J is TRBJ1-2 and V is TRBV30; D not resolved. The length of the CDR3 is 12 residues. V lost 2 bases, J lost 6 bases, and 10 bases lay in between. The germline V gene encodes CDR1 GTSNPN and CDR2 SVGIG (reference sequence). The DNA of the CDR3 is TGTGCCTGGAGTCAGGAGGTAAATGGCTACACCTTC. Translation gives CAWSQEVNGYTF.

For the CDR3, the DNA is TGTGCCAGCAGGGGGGACAGTCCGTATGGCAATCAGCCCCAGCATTTT. This encodes CASRGDSPYGNQPQHF. The genes are TRBV27 and TRBJ1-5; 7 bases match TRBD1. Trimming removed 6 bases from V and 2 bases from J; junction bases left unmatched: 10. Germline V CDR1 and CDR2: MNHEY, SMNVEV (reference sequence). The CDR3 spans 16 residues.

The chain has TRBV7-8 and TRBJ1-6; D is undetermined. This CDR3 region has 14 residues. The V gene lost 3 bases and the J gene lost 9 bases, with 12 bases spanning the gap. CDR1 and CDR2 from the germline V gene are SGHVS and FQNEAQ. The CDR3 is CASSLGQEGSPLHF. Here the CDR3 DNA reads TGTGCCAGCAGCTTGGGTCAGGAAGGTTCACCCCTCCACTTT.

The chain recombines TRBV30 with TRBJ2-6, with D possibly TRBD1 on 6 matching bases. The ends were cut back, 2 bases at V and 0 bases at J, with 11 bases in the middle. Germline loops: CDR1 GTSNPN, CDR2 SVGIG (reference sequence). This CDR3 contains 16 residues. For the CDR3, the DNA is TGTGCCTGGAGTCGTCAGGGGACCTCTGGGGCCAACGTCCTGACTTTC. Protein sequence: CAWSRQGTSGANVLTF.

This clone came up a few times. This chain links TRBV7-3 with TRBJ1-2; 7 bases line up with TRBD1. After removal of 6 bases from V and 2 bases from J, the junction contained 6 bases not matched to a gene. This CDR3 contains 14 residues. Germline V lookup: CDR1 SGHTA, CDR2 FQGTGA. This chain's CDR3 is CASSRQGRNYGYTF. The CDR3 DNA sequence: TGTGCCAGCAGTCGACAGGGAAGAAACTATGGCTACACCTTC.

V is TRBV9 and J is TRBJ2-7; D unresolved. This CDR3 comprises 14 residues. CDR1 and CDR2 (germline): SGDLS, YYNGEE. Trimming took 0 bases from V and 2 from J, leaving 9 bases between them. The CDR3: CASSVGAGTYEQYF. CDR3 coding DNA: TGTGCCAGCAGCGTAGGGGCAGGTACCTACGAGCAGTACTTC.

This clone appeared a single time. The rearrangement links TRBV27 to TRBJ1-1; TRBD1 aligns across 11 bases. The CDR3 is 18 residues long. From germline, CDR1 is MNHEY and CDR2 SMNVEV (reference sequence). V gave up 6 bases and J gave up 0 bases; unmatched junction bases: 12. The CDR3 loop is CASREGTGGGWMNTEAFF. DNA of the CDR3: TGTGCCAGCAGAGAAGGGACAGGGGGGGGTTGGATGAACACTGAAGCTTTCTTT.

This chain joins TRBV29-1 and TRBJ1-2, with TRBD1 matching 11 bases. V trimming: 3 bases; J trimming: 4 bases; junction bases outside the gene matches: 7. Germline V gene lookup returns CDR1 SQVTM and CDR2 ANQGSEA. This CDR3 has 15 residues. In nucleotides, the CDR3 is TGCAGCGTTGAGTCCCGGGACAGGGGGACCTATGGCTACACCTTC. It specifies CSVESRDRGTYGYTF.

This clone was observed a handful of times. The genes are TRBV6-5 and TRBJ1-5; D perhaps matches TRBD1 (6 bases). This CDR3 spans 15 amino acids. Germline V gene lookup returns CDR1 MNHEY and CDR2 SVGAGI. Trimming shortened V by 4 bases and J by 0 bases, and 10 bases separated the two germline ends. In nucleotides, the CDR3 is TGTGCCAGCAGTTTCAGGGGACCTAGCAATCAGCCCCAGCATTTT. Its translation is CASSFRGPSNQPQHF.

The V and J genes are TRBV5-1 and TRBJ1-6; possibly TRBD1 for D (6 bases). Germline V CDR1 and CDR2: SGHRS, YFSETQ. The V gene lost 0 bases and the J gene lost 7 bases, with 14 bases spanning the gap. The length of the CDR3 is 16 residues. CDR3 bases: TGCGCCAGCAGCTTGGTGGGGGGGCTAAGGAATTCACCCCTCCACTTT. This sequence encodes CASSLVGGLRNSPLHF.

The rearrangement uses TRBV5-6 and TRBJ1-1; weak D call: TRBD1 (5 bases). Looked up from germline, CDR1 is SGHDT and CDR2 is YYEEEE. Trimming pared 3 bases from V and 0 bases from J, leaving 12 bases between. The CDR3 length is 15 residues. The CDR3 reads CASSSFGGLNTEAFF. CDR3 sequence (DNA): TGTGCCAGCAGCTCATTCGGGGGTTTGAACACTGAAGCTTTCTTT.

This rearrangement joins TRBV10-1 to TRBJ1-5; 8 positions match TRBD1. There are 14 residues in the CDR3. CDR1 and CDR2 from the germline V gene are WNHNN and SYGVQD (reference sequence). The J segment lost 1 base and the V segment lost 8 bases, leaving 4 bases of the junction unmatched. CDR3: CASETGVSNQPQHF. Here the CDR3 DNA reads TGCGCCAGCGAGACAGGGGTCAGCAATCAGCCCCAGCATTTT.

The chain links TRBV27 to TRBJ2-1, with D unresolved. The CDR3 runs to 12 residues. Trimming removed 4 bases at V and 7 bases at J, with 8 bases between. Germline V gene lookup returns CDR1 MNHEY and CDR2 SMNVEV (reference sequence). The CDR3 coding sequence is TGTGCCAGCAGTTCCTGGCCTAATGAGCAGTTCTTC. Translated: CASSSWPNEQFF.

The J gene is TRBJ2-2, the V gene TRBV5-1; 8 bases match TRBD1. The V and J ends lost 4 bases and 6 bases, in that order; junction bases with no gene match: 8. CDR3 length: 15 amino acids. Germline CDR1 and CDR2: SGHRS and YFSETQ. The CDR3 region has the DNA TGCGCCAGCAGCGACCGGACAGGGCCGGCCGGGGAGCTGTTTTTT. Its protein is CASSDRTGPAGELFF.

The V and J genes are TRBV25-1 and TRBJ1-2; 11 nucleotides line up with TRBD1. Germline V lookup: CDR1 MGHDK, CDR2 SYGVNS. The CDR3 is 15 residues long. V lost 8 bases and J lost 4; bases outside the gene matches: 9. DNA for the CDR3: TGTGCCAGCGGCACGCGGGACAGGGGGTTCTATGGCTACACCTTC. Protein: CASGTRDRGFYGYTF.

This clone was seen a handful of times. The chain recombines TRBV5-5 with TRBJ2-7, with 8 bases lining up with TRBD2. Losses at the gene ends were 4 bases for V and 7 bases for J; bases not matched to a gene: 10. This CDR3 has 14 amino acids. Germline V gene sequence: CDR1 SGHKS, CDR2 YYEKEE (reference sequence). The CDR3 region is CASSRGGLVEEQYF. In nucleotides, the CDR3 is TGTGCCAGCAGCCGGGGGGGCCTGGTAGAGGAGCAGTACTTC.

This chain connects TRBV25-1 to TRBJ1-6; 9 positions agree with TRBD1. The germline V gene encodes CDR1 MGHDK and CDR2 SYGVNS. With 3 bases clipped from V and 8 bases from J, the junction kept 8 bases outside the gene matches. The CDR3 sequence is 16 residues long. The CDR3 region has the DNA TGTGCCAGCAGTGACCCAAAACAGGGGGCTGATTCACCCCTCCACTTT. Translation gives CASSDPKQGADSPLHF.

Comments on this clone: The germline gene is not matched at one end of the junction; a read error may be the cause. The chain combines TRBV12-5 with TRBJ1-2; no definite D call. Germline V gene lookup returns CDR1 LGHNT and CDR2 FRNRAP. This CDR3 contains 14 residues. The CDR3 reads CASGLASTNYDYTF. Here the CDR3 DNA reads TGTGCTAGTGGTCTCGCGAGTACTAACTATGACTACACCTTC. Based on the CDR3 plus reference TRBV12-5 and TRBJ1-2, the full variable domain is DARVTQTPRHKVTEMGQEVTMRCQPILGHNTVFWYRQTMMQGLELLAYFRNRAPLDDSGMPKDRFSAEMPDATLATLKIQPSEPRDSAVYFCASGLASTNYDYTFGSGTRLTVV.

This sequence joins TRBV24-1 and TRBJ2-1; TRBD2 matches 10 bases. Germline-derived CDR1 and CDR2 are KGHDR and SFDVKD. The V gene end was trimmed by 4 bases and the J gene end by 3 bases; junction bases not matched to a gene: 5. This CDR3 is built from 16 residues. The CDR3, as DNA: TGTGCCACCAGTGACGCGAGCGGGGGGGGCTACAATGAGCAGTTCTTC. Its translation is CATSDASGGGYNEQFF.

V is TRBV4-1 and J is TRBJ2-7; D perhaps matches TRBD2 (7 bases). The CDR3 runs 16 residues. Germline CDR1 MGHRA, CDR2 YSYEKL. Trimming stripped 1 base from V and 3 bases from J, with 16 bases between. The CDR3, as DNA: TGCGCCAGCAGCCAAGCAAGGGGGGGCTGGAGCTACGAGCAGTACTTC. Translation: CASSQARGGWSYEQYF.

The J gene is TRBJ2-7, the V gene TRBV9, with TRBD1 matching over 12 bases. CDR3 length: 16 residues. Germline assignment: CDR1 SGDLS and CDR2 YYNGEE. Unmatched junction bases numbered 11, after V lost 3 bases and J lost 7 bases. The DNA of the CDR3 is TGTGCCAGCAGCGCCAGAGCCGGGACAGGGGGCTTTGAGCAGTACTTC. Translating it yields CASSARAGTGGFEQYF.

The chain is built from TRBV5-8 and TRBJ1-1; 9 nucleotides line up with TRBD1. J gave up 6 bases and V 3 bases, and 3 bases lay outside the gene matches. The CDR3 consists of 13 residues. The germline CDR1 and CDR2 sequences are SGHTS and YDEGEE. CDR3 protein: CASSWTGVPEAFF. For the CDR3, the DNA is TGTGCCAGCAGCTGGACAGGGGTGCCTGAAGCTTTCTTT.

This clone has more than one count but fewer than ten. CDR3 protein: CASRGGEAFF. CDR3 bases: TGTGCCAGCAGGGGAGGAGAGGCTTTCTTT. This rearrangement joins TRBV6-5 to TRBJ1-1; the D is unclear. Germline assignment: CDR1 MNHEY and CDR2 SVGAGI. The CDR3 totals 10 residues. V lost 6 bases and J lost 11, with 10 bases in between.

About this clone itself: At one end the junction does not follow the germline gene, possibly because of a read error. Additional DNA sequences in this sample encode the identical CDR3. This chain connects TRBV19 to TRBJ1-2; D might be TRBD1 (6 bases). The CDR3 has 15 residues. Germline V gives CDR1 LNHDA, CDR2 SQIVND (reference sequence). The CDR3 nucleotides read TGCGCCAGTAGTATAACGGCAGGGGTAGGGTATGGCTACACCTTC. It yields the protein CASSITAGVGYGYTF.

The chain couples TRBV9 to TRBJ2-2; 8 nucleotides line up with TRBD2. CDR3 length equals 16 residues. The germline CDR1 and CDR2 sequences are SGDLS and YYNGEE. The V gene end was trimmed by 0 bases and the J gene end by 5 bases; junction bases not matched to a gene: 6. In DNA form, the CDR3 reads TGTGCCAGCAGCGTAGACGCGGGGGGTGGGACCGGGGAGCTGTTTTTT. It codes for CASSVDAGGGTGELFF. Full variable domain (rest looked up from reference TRBV9 and TRBJ2-2): DSGVTQTPKHLITATGQRVTLRCSPRSGDLSVYWYQQSLDQGLQFLIQYYNGEERAKGNILERFSAQQFPDLHSELNLSSLELGDSALYFCASSVDAGGGTGELFFGEGSRLTVL.

The V gene is TRBV27, the J gene TRBJ2-7; 8 nucleotides agree with TRBD1. V was clipped by 3 bases and J by 1 base; unmatched bases: 2. The CDR3 loop spans 14 amino acids. The germline CDR1 and CDR2 sequences are MNHEY and SMNVEV (reference sequence). The CDR3 sequence: CASSFTGGSYEQYF. The CDR3 DNA reads as TGTGCCAGCAGTTTTACAGGGGGATCCTACGAGCAGTACTTC.

V is TRBV5-4 and J is TRBJ2-3, with 8 positions matching TRBD2. Germline loops: CDR1 SGHNT, CDR2 YYREEE (reference sequence). This CDR3 comprises 18 residues. With 0 bases clipped from V and 2 bases from J, the junction kept 11 bases outside the gene matches. DNA for the CDR3: TGTGCCAGCAGCTTGGGGAATAGCGGGGTGTACCACACAGATACGCAGTATTTT. It codes for CASSLGNSGVYHTDTQYF.